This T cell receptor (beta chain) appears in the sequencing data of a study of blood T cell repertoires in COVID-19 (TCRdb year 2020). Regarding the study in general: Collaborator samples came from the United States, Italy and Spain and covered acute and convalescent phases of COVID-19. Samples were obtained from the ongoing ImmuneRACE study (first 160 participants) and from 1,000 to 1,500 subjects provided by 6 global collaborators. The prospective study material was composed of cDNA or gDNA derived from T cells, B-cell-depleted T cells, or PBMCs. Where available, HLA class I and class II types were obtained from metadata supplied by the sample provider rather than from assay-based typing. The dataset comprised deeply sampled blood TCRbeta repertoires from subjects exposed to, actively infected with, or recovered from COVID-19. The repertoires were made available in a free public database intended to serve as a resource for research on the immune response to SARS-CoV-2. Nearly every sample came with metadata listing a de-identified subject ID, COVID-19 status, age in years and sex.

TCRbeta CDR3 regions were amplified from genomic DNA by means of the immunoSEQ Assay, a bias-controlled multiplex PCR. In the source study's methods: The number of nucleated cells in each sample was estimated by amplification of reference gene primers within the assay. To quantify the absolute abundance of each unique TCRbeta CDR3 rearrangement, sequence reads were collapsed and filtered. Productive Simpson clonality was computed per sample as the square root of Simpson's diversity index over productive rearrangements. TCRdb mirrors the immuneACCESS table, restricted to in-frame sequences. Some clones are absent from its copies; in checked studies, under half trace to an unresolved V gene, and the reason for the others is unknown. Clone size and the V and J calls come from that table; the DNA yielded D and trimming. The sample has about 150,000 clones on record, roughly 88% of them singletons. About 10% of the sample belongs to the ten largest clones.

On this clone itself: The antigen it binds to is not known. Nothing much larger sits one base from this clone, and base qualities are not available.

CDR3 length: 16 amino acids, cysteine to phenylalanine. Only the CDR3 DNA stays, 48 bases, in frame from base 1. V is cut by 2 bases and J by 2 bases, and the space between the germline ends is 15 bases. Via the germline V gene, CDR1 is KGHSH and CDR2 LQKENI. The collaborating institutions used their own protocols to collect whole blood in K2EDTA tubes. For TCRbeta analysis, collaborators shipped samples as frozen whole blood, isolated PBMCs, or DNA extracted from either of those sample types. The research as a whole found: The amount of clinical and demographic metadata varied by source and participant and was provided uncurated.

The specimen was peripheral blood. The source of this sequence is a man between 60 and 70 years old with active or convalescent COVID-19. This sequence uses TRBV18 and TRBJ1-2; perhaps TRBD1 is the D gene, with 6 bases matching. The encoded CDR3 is CASSPYPPGTNYGYTF. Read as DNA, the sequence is TGTGCCAGCTCACCATACCCTCCGGGGACAAACTATGGCTACACCTTC.